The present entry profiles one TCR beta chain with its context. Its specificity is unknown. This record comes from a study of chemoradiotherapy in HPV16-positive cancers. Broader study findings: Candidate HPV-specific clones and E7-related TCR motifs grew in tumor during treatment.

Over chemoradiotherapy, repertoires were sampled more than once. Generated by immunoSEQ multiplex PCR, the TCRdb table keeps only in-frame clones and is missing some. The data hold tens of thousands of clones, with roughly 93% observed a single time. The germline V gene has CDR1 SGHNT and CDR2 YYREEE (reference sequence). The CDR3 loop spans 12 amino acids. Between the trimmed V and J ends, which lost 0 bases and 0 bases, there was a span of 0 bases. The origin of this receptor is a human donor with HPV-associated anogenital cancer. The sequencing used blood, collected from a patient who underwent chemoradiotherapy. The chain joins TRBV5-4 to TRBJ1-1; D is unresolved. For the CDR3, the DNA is TGTGCCAGCAGCTTGGTGAACACTGAAGCTTTCTTT. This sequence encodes CASSLVNTEAFF.